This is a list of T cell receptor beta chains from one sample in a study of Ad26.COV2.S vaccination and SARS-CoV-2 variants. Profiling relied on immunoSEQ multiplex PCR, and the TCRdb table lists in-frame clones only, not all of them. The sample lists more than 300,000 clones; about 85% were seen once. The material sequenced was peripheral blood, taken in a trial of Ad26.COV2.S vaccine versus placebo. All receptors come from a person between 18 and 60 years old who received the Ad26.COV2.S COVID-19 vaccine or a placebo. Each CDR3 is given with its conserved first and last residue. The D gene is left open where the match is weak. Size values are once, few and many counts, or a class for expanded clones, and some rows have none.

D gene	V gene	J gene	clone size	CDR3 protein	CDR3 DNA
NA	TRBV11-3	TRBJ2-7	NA	CASSFSPGPYEQYF	TGTGCCAGCAGCTTCTCCCCCGGGCCTTACGAGCAGTACTTC
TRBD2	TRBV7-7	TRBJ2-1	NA	CASSLSRWREDSYNEQFF	TGTGCCAGCAGCTTATCCCGATGGCGGGAGGATTCCTACAATGAGCAGTTCTTC
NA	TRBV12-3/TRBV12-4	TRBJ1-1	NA	CASSANLNTEAFF	TGTGCCAGCAGTGCTAACCTGAACACTGAAGCTTTCTTT
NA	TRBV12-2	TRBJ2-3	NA	CASRWGDRGVGPRTDTQYF	TGTGCAAGTCGCTGGGGGGACAGGGGAGTGGGTCCACGCACAGATACGCAGTATTTT
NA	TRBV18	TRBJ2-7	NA	CASSLDQISYEQYF	TGTGCCAGCTCACTAGATCAAATTTCCTACGAGCAGTACTTC
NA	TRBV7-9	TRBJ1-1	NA	CASSLEGNTEAFF	TGTGCCAGCAGCTTAGAAGGAAACACTGAAGCTTTCTTT
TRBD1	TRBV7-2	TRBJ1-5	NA	CASSWKGARGQPQHF	TGTGCCAGCAGCTGGAAGGGGGCGCGAGGTCAGCCCCAGCATTTT
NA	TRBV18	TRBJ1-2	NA	CASSPIQEGNYGYTF	TGTGCCAGCTCACCAATTCAGGAGGGGAACTATGGCTACACCTTC
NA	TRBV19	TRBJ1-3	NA	CASSIGSSGNTIYF	TGTGCCAGTAGTATCGGATCGTCTGGAAACACCATATATTTT
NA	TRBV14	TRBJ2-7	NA	CASSPAWVPGTVYF	TGTGCCAGCAGCCCAGCCTGGGTCCCAGGGACGGTGTACTTC
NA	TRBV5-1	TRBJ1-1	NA	CASTNERGAGTEAFF	TGCGCCAGCACCAACGAAAGGGGCGCTGGGACTGAAGCTTTCTTT
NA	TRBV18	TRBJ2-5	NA	CASSRTEETQYF	TGTGCCAGCTCACGGACAGAAGAGACCCAGTACTTC
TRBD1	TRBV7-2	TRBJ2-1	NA	CASSFMATGGYNEQFF	TGTGCCAGCAGCTTCATGGCGACAGGGGGATACAATGAGCAGTTCTTC
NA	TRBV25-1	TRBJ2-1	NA	CASSEYISGPADEQFF	TGTGCCAGCAGTGAATATATCTCGGGCCCCGCGGATGAGCAGTTCTTC
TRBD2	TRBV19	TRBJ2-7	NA	CASSPTTSGTGEQYF	TGTGCCAGTAGTCCCACCACTAGCGGGACGGGCGAGCAGTACTTC
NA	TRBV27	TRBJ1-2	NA	CASSLRGVTNYGYTF	TGTGCCAGCAGTTTACGTGGGGTCACTAACTATGGCTACACCTTC
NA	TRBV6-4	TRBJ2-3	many	CASSDGGDTDTQYF	TGTGCCAGCAGTGACGGGGGCGACACAGATACGCAGTATTTT
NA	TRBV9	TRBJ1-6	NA	CASSVAVGDYNSPLHF	TGTGCCAGCAGCGTAGCGGTAGGGGACTATAATTCACCCCTCCACTTT
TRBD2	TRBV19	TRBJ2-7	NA	CASSMGLAGGPITYEQYF	TGTGCCAGTAGTATGGGACTAGCGGGAGGTCCAATAACCTACGAGCAGTACTTC
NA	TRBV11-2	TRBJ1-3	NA	CASSYLTGPGNTIYF	TGTGCCAGCAGCTATCTTACAGGGCCCGGAAACACCATATATTTT
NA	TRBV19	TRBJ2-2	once	CALGLANPGELFF	TGTGCCCTCGGGCTAGCGAACCCCGGGGAGCTGTTTTTT
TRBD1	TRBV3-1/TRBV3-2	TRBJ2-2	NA	CASSQAGQGECGPGELFF	TGTGCCAGCAGCCAAGCTGGACAGGGGGAATGTGGTCCCGGGGAGCTGTTTTTT
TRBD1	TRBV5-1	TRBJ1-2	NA	CASSLRQGIGGYTF	TGCGCCAGCAGCTTGCGACAGGGGATCGGGGGCTACACCTTC
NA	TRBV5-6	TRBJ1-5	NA	CASSFRLGNQPQHF	TGTGCCAGCAGCTTCCGACTGGGCAATCAGCCCCAGCATTTT
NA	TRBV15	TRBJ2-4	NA	CATSISRGAKNIQYF	TGTGCCACCAGCATTAGCAGGGGAGCCAAAAACATTCAGTACTTC
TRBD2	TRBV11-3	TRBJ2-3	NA	CASSLGGGGPTDTQYF	TGTGCCAGCAGCTTAGGCGGGGGGGGTCCTACAGATACGCAGTATTTT
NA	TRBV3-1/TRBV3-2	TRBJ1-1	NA	CASSLTGADTEAFF	TGTGCCAGCAGCCTGACGGGGGCGGACACTGAAGCTTTCTTT
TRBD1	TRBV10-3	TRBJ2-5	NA	CAISGWTGQETQYF	TGTGCCATCAGTGGGTGGACAGGGCAGGAGACCCAGTACTTC
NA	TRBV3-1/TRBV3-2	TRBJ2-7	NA	CASSQVTGDRAEQYF	TGTGCCAGCAGCCAAGTAACTGGAGACCGCGCCGAGCAGTACTTC
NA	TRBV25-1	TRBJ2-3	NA	CASSGIKTVSTDTQYF	TGTGCCAGCAGTGGAATAAAGACAGTTTCCACAGATACGCAGTATTTT
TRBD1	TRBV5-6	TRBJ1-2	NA	CASSLGLRQGRSYGYTF	TGTGCCAGCAGCTTGGGGCTAAGACAGGGTAGGAGCTATGGCTACACCTTC
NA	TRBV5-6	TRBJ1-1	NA	CASSLEDEAFF	TGTGCCAGCAGCTTGGAGGATGAAGCTTTCTTT
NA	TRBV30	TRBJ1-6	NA	CAWSVRDGDSPLHF	TGTGCCTGGAGTGTAAGGGATGGTGATTCACCCCTCCACTTT
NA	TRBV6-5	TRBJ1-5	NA	CASRGQFNQPQHF	TGTGCCAGCAGAGGACAGTTCAATCAGCCCCAGCATTTT
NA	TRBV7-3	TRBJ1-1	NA	CASSLSMNRGAEAFF	TGTGCCAGCAGCTTATCAATGAACCGGGGGGCTGAAGCTTTCTTT
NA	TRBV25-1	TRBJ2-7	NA	CASIGARSSYEQYF	TGTGCCAGCATCGGAGCACGGAGCTCCTACGAGCAGTACTTC
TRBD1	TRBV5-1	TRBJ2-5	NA	CASSPDRGETQYF	TGCGCCAGCAGCCCTGACAGGGGGGAGACCCAGTACTTC
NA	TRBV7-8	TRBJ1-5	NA	CASTPDRNLNQPQHF	TGTGCCAGCACCCCAGACCGAAATCTCAATCAGCCCCAGCATTTT
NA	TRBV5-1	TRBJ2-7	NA	CASSTSVVSYEQYF	TGCGCCAGCAGCACGAGCGTAGTCTCCTACGAGCAGTACTTC
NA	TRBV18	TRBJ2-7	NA	CASSRGQSTYEQYF	TGTGCCAGCTCACGCGGACAGTCAACCTACGAGCAGTACTTC
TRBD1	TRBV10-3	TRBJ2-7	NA	CASRQPGDSYEQYF	TGTGCCAGCCGTCAGCCAGGGGACAGCTACGAGCAGTACTTC
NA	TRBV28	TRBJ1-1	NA	CASSTKRGVTEAFF	TGTGCCAGCAGCACAAAAAGGGGGGTAACTGAAGCTTTCTTT
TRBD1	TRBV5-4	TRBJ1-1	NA	CASSSGTGGNTEAFF	TGTGCCAGCAGCTCGGGGACAGGGGGGAACACTGAAGCTTTCTTT